Each of the 16 T cell receptor beta chains below was sequenced from the same sample in a study of cytotoxic CD8 clonotypes in ibrutinib-treated CLL. Method: immunoSEQ multiplex PCR; TCRdb's copy keeps in-frame clones and lacks some. This table holds 35,000 to 45,000 clones, 60% to 80% found once. The sequenced sample was PBMCs, obtained at disease progression, from a patient treated with ibrutinib. These receptors were collected from a human donor with chronic lymphocytic leukemia.

The J gene is TRBJ1-4, the V gene TRBV5-6; tentative D call: TRBD1 (6 bases). CDR1 SGHDT and CDR2 YYEEEE come from the germline V gene. This CDR3 spans 16 amino acids. Trimming took 0 bases from V and 6 from J, leaving 15 bases between them. This CDR3 is CASSLAGGYRDEKLFF. The CDR3 DNA is TGTGCCAGCAGCTTGGCCGGGGGGTACAGGGATGAAAAACTGTTTTTT.

This chain connects TRBV10-3 to TRBJ1-5, with a tentative D call TRBD1 (5 bases). The germline V and J ends were trimmed by 6 bases and 7 bases, with 16 bases remaining between them. There are 14 residues in the CDR3. Germline V CDR1 and CDR2: ENHRY, SYGVKD. The chain's CDR3 is CAISYTQAGQPQHF. CDR3 bases: TGTGCCATCAGCTATACACAGGCGGGGCAGCCCCAGCATTTT.

This chain connects TRBV9 to TRBJ2-2; a possible D gene is TRBD1 (6 bases). V was cut by 2 bases and J by 4 bases, with 15 bases left in between. The CDR3 has 16 residues. The germline V gene has CDR1 SGDLS and CDR2 YYNGEE. The CDR3 nucleotides read TGTGCCAGCAGCGTGACGGACAGTAAGGGCACCGGGGAGCTGTTTTTT. It translates to CASSVTDSKGTGELFF.

The gene calls are TRBV5-4 and TRBJ2-3; TRBD1 agrees at 8 bases. CDR1 SGHNT and CDR2 YYREEE come from the germline V gene (reference sequence). The CDR3 runs 15 residues. J lost 5 bases, V lost 0 bases, and 5 bases had no gene match. The CDR3 sequence: CASSLETGVRDTQYF. CDR3 DNA: TGTGCCAGCAGCTTGGAGACAGGGGTAAGAGATACGCAGTATTTT.

In its sample, this clone was seen a few times. The chain has TRBV2 and TRBJ1-2; TRBD1 might be the D (5 bases). Trimming removed 6 bases at V and 2 bases at J, with 10 bases between. The CDR3 length is 13 residues. The germline gives CDR1 SNHLY, CDR2 FYNNEI. The chain's CDR3 is CASSRDFNYGYTF. The CDR3, as DNA: TGTGCCAGCAGCAGGGACTTCAACTATGGCTACACCTTC.

This chain joins TRBV15 and TRBJ1-3; D remains ambiguous. CDR1 and CDR2 from the germline V gene are LNHNV and YYDKDF (reference sequence). V lost 5 bases and J 3 bases, leaving 14 bases between the germline ends. The CDR3 is made up of 15 amino acids. CDR3 in amino acids: CATSLGLRDGNTIYF. The CDR3 DNA reads as TGTGCCACCAGCCTTGGCTTGAGGGATGGAAACACCATATATTTT.

The rearrangement joins TRBV27 to TRBJ2-1, with D perhaps matching TRBD2 (7 bases). In germline, CDR1 is MNHEY, CDR2 SMNVEV (reference sequence). Trimming stripped 2 bases from V and 8 bases from J, with 13 bases between. CDR3 length: 14 residues. CDR3 nucleotide sequence: TGTGCCAGCAGTTTAATACGCGGGGGCTATGAGCAGTTCTTC. Protein product: CASSLIRGGYEQFF.

A word on this clone: The same CDR3 can be traced to other DNA sequences in this sample. The chain combines TRBV5-1 with TRBJ2-7; D gene ambiguous. Germline V lookup: CDR1 SGHRS, CDR2 YFSETQ. V lost 4 bases, J lost 4 bases, and 12 bases lay in between. The CDR3 has 13 residues. DNA for the CDR3: TGCGCCAGCAGCCCGGCCGGACGGTACGAGCAGTACTTC. As protein: CASSPAGRYEQYF.

V is TRBV9 and J is TRBJ2-3; 8 nucleotides align to TRBD2. J lost 2 bases, V lost 3 bases, and 8 bases had no gene match. Germline V lookup: CDR1 SGDLS, CDR2 YYNGEE. This CDR3 is 16 amino acids long. This CDR3 reads CASSGLGGVATDTQYF. Here the CDR3 DNA reads TGTGCCAGCAGCGGGCTCGGGGGGGTCGCCACAGATACGCAGTATTTT. Combining the CDR3 with reference TRBV9 and TRBJ2-3 gives the whole variable domain DSGVTQTPKHLITATGQRVTLRCSPRSGDLSVYWYQQSLDQGLQFLIQYYNGEERAKGNILERFSAQQFPDLHSELNLSSLELGDSALYFCASSGLGGVATDTQYFGPGTRLTVL.

The chain employs TRBV10-3 and TRBJ2-2; 8 nucleotides align to TRBD1. The germline gives CDR1 ENHRY, CDR2 SYGVKD. With 5 bases clipped from V and 2 bases from J, the junction kept 7 bases outside the gene matches. This CDR3 is 16 amino acids long. CDR3 in DNA: TGTGCCATCAGTTCCGGACAGGGTGGTAACACCGGGGAGCTGTTTTTT. Its translation: CAISSGQGGNTGELFF.

The table lists this clone with a few counts. The chain links TRBV27 to TRBJ1-1; the D gene is possibly TRBD1 (6 bases). Trimming cost V 5 bases and J 6 bases, with 13 bases left between them. There are 13 residues in the CDR3. Germline assignment: CDR1 MNHEY and CDR2 SMNVEV (reference sequence). The CDR3 coding sequence is TGTGCCAGCAGTCCTACAGGGAGTCCTGAAGCTTTCTTT. Amino acids: CASSPTGSPEAFF.

This chain links TRBV7-9 with TRBJ2-3; TRBD2 agrees at 10 bases. Germline V gives CDR1 SEHNR, CDR2 FQNEAQ (reference sequence). The V gene end was trimmed by 5 bases and the J gene end by 4 bases; junction bases not matched to a gene: 9. The CDR3 has 16 amino acids. The CDR3 region is CASSRGLAGVADTQYF. Written as DNA, the CDR3 is TGTGCCAGCAGCCGAGGCCTAGCGGGGGTGGCAGATACGCAGTATTTT.

This chain's CDR3 is CASPEGSGNTIYF. CDR3 coding DNA: TGTGCCAGCCCGGAGGGCTCTGGAAACACCATATATTTT. The rearrangement uses TRBV27 and TRBJ1-3; D remains unclear. V was clipped by 8 bases and J by 0 bases, with 8 bases between them. This CDR3 region has 13 residues. From germline, CDR1 is MNHEY and CDR2 SMNVEV (reference sequence).

This chain connects TRBV6-4 to TRBJ1-5; D uncertain. The CDR3 is 13 amino acids. The V end lost 3 bases, the J end lost 1 base, and 4 bases lay between the germline ends. CDR1 is MRHNA and CDR2 is SNTAGT in the germline V gene. The CDR3 DNA reads TGTGCCAGCAGTGAGGGCAGCAATCAGCCCCAGCATTTT. As protein: CASSEGSNQPQHF.

The chain combines TRBV5-1 with TRBJ2-5; TRBD1 might be the D (6 bases). CDR3 length: 14 amino acids. CDR1 SGHRS and CDR2 YFSETQ come from the germline V gene. V was pared by 4 bases and J by 1 base, with 11 bases between. Written as DNA, the CDR3 is TGCGCCAGCAGCGTAGCAGGGGTCCAAGAGACCCAGTACTTC. Protein sequence: CASSVAGVQETQYF.

The chain is built from TRBV5-1 and TRBJ1-1, with 10 bases matching TRBD1. Germline V gene lookup returns CDR1 SGHRS and CDR2 YFSETQ. CDR3 length: 14 residues. Losses at the gene ends were 4 bases for V and 5 bases for J; bases not matched to a gene: 5. The CDR3 is CASSVGQGGTEAFF. The CDR3 DNA is TGCGCCAGCAGCGTCGGACAGGGGGGAACTGAAGCTTTCTTT.